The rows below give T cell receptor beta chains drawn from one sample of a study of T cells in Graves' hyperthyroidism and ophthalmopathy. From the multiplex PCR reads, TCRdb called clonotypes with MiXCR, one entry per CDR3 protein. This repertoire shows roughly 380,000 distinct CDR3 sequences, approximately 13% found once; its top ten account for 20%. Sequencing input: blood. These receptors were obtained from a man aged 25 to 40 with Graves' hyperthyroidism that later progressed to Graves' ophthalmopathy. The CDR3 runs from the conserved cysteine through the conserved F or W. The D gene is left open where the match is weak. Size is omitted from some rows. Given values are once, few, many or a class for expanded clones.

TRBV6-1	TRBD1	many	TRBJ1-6	TGTGCCAGCAGTGAAACCGGGACAGGGGGTTCACCCCTCCACTTT	CASSETGTGGSPLHF
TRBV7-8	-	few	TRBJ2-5	TGTGCCAGCACCTCGGGGGAAGAGACCCAGTACTTC	CASTSGEETQYF
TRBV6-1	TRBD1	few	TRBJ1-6	TGTGCCAGCGCTGGCCAGGGGGAATCACCCCTCCACTTT	CASAGQGESPLHF
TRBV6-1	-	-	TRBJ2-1	TGTGCCAGCAGAGCCGGCAGAGGACTCTACAATGAGCAGTTCTTC	CASRAGRGLYNEQFF
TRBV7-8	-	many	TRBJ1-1	TGTGCCAGCAGCTCGTTCCGGGCCTCAGATGAAGCTTTCTTT	CASSSFRASDEAFF
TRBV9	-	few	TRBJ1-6	TGTGCCAGCAGTGTCGGGGATGGCTCCTATAATTCACCCCTCCACTTT	CASSVGDGSYNSPLHF
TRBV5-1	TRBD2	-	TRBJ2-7	TGCGCCAGCAGCTTCCGGGGGGGCGAGCAGTACTTC	CASSFRGGEQYF
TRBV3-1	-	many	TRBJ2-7	TGTGCCAGCAGCCAAGCCGGCAGGGACTACGAGCAGTACTTC	CASSQAGRDYEQYF
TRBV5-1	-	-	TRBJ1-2	TGCGCCAGCCCCCAGGACAAAGGCTACACCTTC	CASPQDKGYTF
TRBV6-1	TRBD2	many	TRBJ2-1	TGTGCCAGCAGTCCGGGACTAGCGATTAGTGAGCAGTTCTTC	CASSPGLAISEQFF
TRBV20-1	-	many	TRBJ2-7	TGCAGTGCTAGGAGAGGGGGGGTCTCCTACGAGCAGTACTTC	CSARRGGVSYEQYF
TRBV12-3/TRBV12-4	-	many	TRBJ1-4	TGTGCCAGCAGTTTCAGCAGATTTAATGAAAAACTGTTTTTT	CASSFSRFNEKLFF
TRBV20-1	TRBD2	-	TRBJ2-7	TGCAGTGCTAGGCTAGCGGGGGGGCCGTACGAGCAGTACTTC	CSARLAGGPYEQYF
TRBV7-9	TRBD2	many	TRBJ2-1	TGTGCCAGCAGCTTCGGGACTAGCGGGGGCAATGAGCAGTTCTTC	CASSFGTSGGNEQFF
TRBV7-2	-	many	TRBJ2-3	TGTGCCAGCAGCCCCGGGGGAAGAAACACAGATACGCAGTATTTT	CASSPGGRNTDTQYF
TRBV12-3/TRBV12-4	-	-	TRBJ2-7	TGTGCCAGCAGTCCCTTTGGGGGGCCCAACTACGAGCAGTACTTC	CASSPFGGPNYEQYF
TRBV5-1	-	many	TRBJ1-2	TGCGCCAGCAGCCTCGCGACAGGTGAAGACTATAGCTACACCTTC	CASSLATGEDYSYTF
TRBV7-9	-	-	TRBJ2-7	TGTGCCAGCAGCTCACAGGGCCTGGAGCAGTACTTC	CASSSQGLEQYF
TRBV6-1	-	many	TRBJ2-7	TGTGCCAGCAGCGAGGGGAGGTCGAGCTCCTACGAGCAGTACTTC	CASSEGRSSSYEQYF
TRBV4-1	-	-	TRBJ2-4	TGCGCCAGCAGCGCAGGTGGGGTTTTGGCCAAAAACATTCAGTACTTC	CASSAGGVLAKNIQYF
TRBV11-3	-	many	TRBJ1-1	TGTGCCAGCAGCCCTGGGACCCCCAAAAAGGACACTGAAGCTTTCTTT	CASSPGTPKKDTEAFF
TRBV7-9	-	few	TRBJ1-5	TGTGCCAGCAGCGGACTAAATCAGCCCCAGCATTTT	CASSGLNQPQHF
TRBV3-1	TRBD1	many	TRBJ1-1	TGTGCCAGCAGCCCCGTCCCGGGACAGGGGGGTAACACTGAAGCTTTCTTT	CASSPVPGQGGNTEAFF